This TCR beta chain was identified during a study of T cell responses to AZD1222 COVID-19 vaccine. The repertoire was sequenced with immunoSEQ multiplex PCR; TCRdb's copy has only in-frame clones and lacks some. The sample contains 90,000 to 130,000 clones, 88% of which appear only once. V lost 3 bases and J 4 bases, leaving 12 bases between the germline ends. CDR1 is LNHNV, CDR2 YYDKDF, per germline (reference sequence). The CDR3 consists of 14 residues. The TCR was taken from an adult in good health. The sequenced sample was peripheral blood, obtained on day 0 of AZD1222 vaccination. The chain is built from TRBV15 and TRBJ1-2; D remains unclear. The CDR3 nucleotides read TGTGCCACCAGCAGCGATGACCCCGGCTATGGCTACACCTTC. It yields the protein CATSSDDPGYGYTF. Drawing the rest from reference TRBV15 and TRBJ1-2, the complete variable domain is DAMVIQNPRYQVTQFGKPVTLSCSQTLNHNVMYWYQQKSSQAPKLLFHYYDKDFNNEADTPDNFQSRRPNTSFCFLDIRSPGLGDTAMYLCATSSDDPGYGYTFGSGTRLTVV.